The sequence of this TCR beta chain was determined in a study of T cells in Graves' hyperthyroidism and ophthalmopathy. Exclusion of a patient resulted from uncontrolled infection, other autoimmune disease, pregnancy or lactation. At least ten counts were recorded for this clonotype. The source material, RNA transcripts, was used to amplify TCR beta CDR3 regions. When the TCR CDR3 underwent first-round RT-PCR, the HTBI primer set was used. TCRdb re-derived calls from the multiplex PCR reads in MiXCR, one entry per CDR3 protein. The sample carries hundreds of thousands of distinct CDR3 sequences, just under 20% recorded once. V lost 4 bases and J lost 2, with 12 bases in between. The CDR3 sequence is 15 residues long. The germline V gene has CDR1 LGHDT and CDR2 YNNKEL (reference sequence).

Sequenced sample: blood. V is TRBV3-1 and J is TRBJ2-1; D is perhaps TRBD2 (7 bases). This TCR came from a man between 35 and 55 years old with Graves' ophthalmopathy. As DNA, the CDR3 is TGTGCCAGCAGCCCTAGGGAGGGGGCCTACAATGAGCAGTTCTTC. This translates into CASSPREGAYNEQFF.